This T cell receptor beta chain is drawn from a study of blood T cell repertoires in COVID-19. Study at large: COVID-19 samples collected from the United States, Italy and Spain covered acute and convalescent phases.

As originally analysed: For nucleated cells, counts were estimated from reference gene primer amplification. The method was immunoSEQ multiplex PCR; TCRdb's version includes in-frame clones alone and lacks a portion of them. The DNA was the basis for D and trimming; V, J and clone size are from that table. This table holds around 150,000 clones, approximately 91% found once. V was clipped by 5 bases and J by 5 bases, with 21 bases between them. The germline V gene encodes CDR1 SEHNR and CDR2 FQNEAQ (reference sequence). This CDR3 comprises 16 residues. This chain uses TRBV7-9 with TRBJ1-1; the D is unclear. Source material: peripheral blood. This receptor was taken from a man younger than 35 with acute or convalescent COVID-19. In nucleotides, the CDR3 is TGTGCCAGCAGCACCATACCGACGTTGGGCTGGACTGAAGCTTTCTTT. It codes for CASSTIPTLGWTEAFF.